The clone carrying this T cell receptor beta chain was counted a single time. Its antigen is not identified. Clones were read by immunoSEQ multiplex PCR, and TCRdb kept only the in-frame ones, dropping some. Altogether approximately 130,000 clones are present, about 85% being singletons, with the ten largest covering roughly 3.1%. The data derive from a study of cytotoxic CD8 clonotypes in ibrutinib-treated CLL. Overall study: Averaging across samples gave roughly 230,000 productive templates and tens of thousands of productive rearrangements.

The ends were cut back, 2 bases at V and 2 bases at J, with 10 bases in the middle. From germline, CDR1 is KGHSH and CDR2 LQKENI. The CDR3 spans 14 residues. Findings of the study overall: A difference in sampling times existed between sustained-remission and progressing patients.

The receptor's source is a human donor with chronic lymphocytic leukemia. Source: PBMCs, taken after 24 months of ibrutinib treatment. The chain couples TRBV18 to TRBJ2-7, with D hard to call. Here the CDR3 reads CASSPYEQTYEQYF. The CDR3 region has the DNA TGTGCCAGCTCACCATACGAGCAAACCTACGAGCAGTACTTC.